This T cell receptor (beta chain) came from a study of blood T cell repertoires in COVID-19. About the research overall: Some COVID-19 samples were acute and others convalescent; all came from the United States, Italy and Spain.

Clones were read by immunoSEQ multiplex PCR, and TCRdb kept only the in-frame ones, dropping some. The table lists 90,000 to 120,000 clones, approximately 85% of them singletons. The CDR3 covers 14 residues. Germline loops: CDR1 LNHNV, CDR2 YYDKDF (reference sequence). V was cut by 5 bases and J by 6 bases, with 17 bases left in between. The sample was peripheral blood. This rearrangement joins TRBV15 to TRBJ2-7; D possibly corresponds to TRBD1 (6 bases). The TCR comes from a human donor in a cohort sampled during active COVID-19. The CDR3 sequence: CATSPGHALVEQYF. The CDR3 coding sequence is TGTGCCACCAGCCCGGGACACGCCCTGGTCGAGCAGTACTTC.